This T cell receptor (beta chain) came from a study of cytomegalovirus exposure and HLA in healthy donors. This CDR3 region has 14 residues. Trimming took 5 bases from V and 5 from J; bases not matched to a gene: 8. Germline V gene sequence: CDR1 SGHNT, CDR2 YENEEA. This clone was detected once. Primers for the PCR totalled 60 Vbeta and 13 Jbeta. Generated by immunoSEQ multiplex PCR, the TCRdb table keeps only in-frame clones and is missing some. Of some 170,000 clones in the sample, about three quarters were seen once. The sample was PBMCs. The TCR sequence derives from a man aged 18 to 35 in good health and CMV-seropositive. The chain links TRBV11-3 to TRBJ1-1; TRBD1 aligns across 7 bases. Written as DNA, the CDR3 is TGTGCCAGCAGCCCGAGAAAACAGGGGACTGAAGCTTTCTTT. It translates to CASSPRKQGTEAFF.